These T cell receptor beta chains were read from a single sample in a study of cytomegalovirus exposure and HLA in healthy donors. Sequencing used immunoSEQ multiplex PCR; TCRdb keeps in-frame clones, though not all of them. This table holds 120,000 to 150,000 clones, around nine tenths found once. The sequenced sample was PBMCs. Receptor source: a man aged 18-30 years in good health and CMV-seropositive. The CDR3 runs from the conserved cysteine through the conserved F or W. The D gene is left open where the match is weak. A row's size may be missing; if present it is once, few, many or a size class.

d_call: .; clone_size: .; v_call: TRBV29-1; j_call: TRBJ2-2; cdr3_aa: CSVVEGRRAGELFF; cdr3_nt: TGCAGCGTTGTGGAGGGACGGAGGGCCGGGGAGCTGTTTTTT
d_call: .; clone_size: .; v_call: TRBV7-9; j_call: TRBJ2-3; cdr3_aa: CASSPPPGRGSSTDTQYF; cdr3_nt: TGTGCCAGCAGCCCCCCCCCAGGCAGAGGGTCTAGCACAGATACGCAGTATTTT
d_call: .; clone_size: .; v_call: TRBV30; j_call: TRBJ2-2; cdr3_aa: CAWSVLSAGTGELFF; cdr3_nt: TGTGCCTGGAGTGTACTGTCAGCGGGCACCGGGGAGCTGTTTTTT
d_call: TRBD1; clone_size: .; v_call: TRBV5-6; j_call: TRBJ2-7; cdr3_aa: CASSLAGDRVYEQYF; cdr3_nt: TGTGCCAGCAGCTTGGCCGGGGACAGGGTCTACGAGCAGTACTTC
d_call: TRBD1; clone_size: .; v_call: TRBV29-1; j_call: TRBJ1-1; cdr3_aa: CSVGEGRQGVWNTEAFF; cdr3_nt: TGCAGCGTGGGAGAAGGCCGACAGGGCGTCTGGAACACTGAAGCTTTCTTT
d_call: TRBD1; clone_size: .; v_call: TRBV11-2; j_call: TRBJ1-4; cdr3_aa: CASSPWTGAHEKLFF; cdr3_nt: TGTGCCAGCAGCCCCTGGACAGGGGCTCATGAAAAACTGTTTTTT
d_call: TRBD1; clone_size: .; v_call: TRBV2; j_call: TRBJ1-5; cdr3_aa: CASKGDRGRNQPQHF; cdr3_nt: TGTGCCAGCAAGGGGGACAGGGGGCGTAATCAGCCCCAGCATTTT
d_call: .; clone_size: .; v_call: TRBV6-6; j_call: TRBJ1-1; cdr3_aa: CASSDRGYTEAFF; cdr3_nt: TGTGCCAGCAGTGATAGGGGATACACTGAAGCTTTCTTT
d_call: TRBD1; clone_size: .; v_call: TRBV6-5; j_call: TRBJ2-5; cdr3_aa: CASSVDREQETQYF; cdr3_nt: TGTGCCAGCAGTGTGGACAGGGAACAAGAGACCCAGTACTTC
d_call: TRBD2; clone_size: .; v_call: TRBV5-4; j_call: TRBJ2-5; cdr3_aa: CASSSSGGAGETQYF; cdr3_nt: TGTGCCAGCAGCTCCTCCGGGGGGGCCGGAGAGACCCAGTACTTC
d_call: .; clone_size: .; v_call: TRBV6-1; j_call: TRBJ1-1; cdr3_aa: CAIRQASMNTEAFF; cdr3_nt: TGTGCCATCCGACAGGCCTCCATGAACACTGAAGCTTTCTTT
d_call: TRBD2; clone_size: .; v_call: TRBV13; j_call: TRBJ2-5; cdr3_aa: CASGLAGGSETQYF; cdr3_nt: TGTGCCAGCGGACTAGCGGGGGGTAGTGAGACCCAGTACTTC
d_call: TRBD1; clone_size: .; v_call: TRBV7-9; j_call: TRBJ2-7; cdr3_aa: CASSLQGASYEQYF; cdr3_nt: TGTGCCAGCAGCCTACAGGGGGCGAGCTACGAGCAGTACTTC
d_call: .; clone_size: once; v_call: TRBV27; j_call: TRBJ2-3; cdr3_aa: CASSSGTGKTDTQYF; cdr3_nt: TGTGCCAGCAGTTCTGGTACAGGGAAAACAGATACGCAGTATTTT
d_call: .; clone_size: .; v_call: TRBV20-1; j_call: TRBJ2-1; cdr3_aa: CSARPPAEQFF; cdr3_nt: TGCAGTGCTAGACCGCCCGCGGAGCAGTTCTTC
d_call: .; clone_size: .; v_call: TRBV27; j_call: TRBJ1-2; cdr3_aa: CASSPAGRTANNYGYTF; cdr3_nt: TGTGCCAGCAGTCCCGCGGGCCGGACAGCCAATAACTATGGCTACACCTTC
d_call: .; clone_size: few; v_call: TRBV11-2; j_call: TRBJ2-1; cdr3_aa: CASSAYHEQFF; cdr3_nt: TGTGCCAGCAGCGCGTACCATGAGCAGTTCTTC
d_call: TRBD1; clone_size: .; v_call: TRBV18; j_call: TRBJ1-1; cdr3_aa: CASLGQGRNTEAFF; cdr3_nt: TGTGCCAGCTTGGGACAGGGGAGGAACACTGAAGCTTTCTTT
d_call: TRBD1; clone_size: .; v_call: TRBV6-5; j_call: TRBJ2-1; cdr3_aa: CAGGQGDGEQFF; cdr3_nt: TGTGCCGGGGGACAGGGGGACGGTGAGCAGTTCTTC
d_call: TRBD2; clone_size: .; v_call: TRBV5-1; j_call: TRBJ2-3; cdr3_aa: CASSLVGLAGTDTQYF; cdr3_nt: TGCGCCAGCAGCTTGGTTGGGCTAGCGGGCACAGATACGCAGTATTTT
d_call: TRBD2; clone_size: .; v_call: TRBV19; j_call: TRBJ2-7; cdr3_aa: CASSPQKVAGGPSLGEQYF; cdr3_nt: TGTGCCAGTAGTCCTCAAAAGGTGGCGGGAGGGCCGAGTCTCGGCGAGCAGTACTTC
d_call: .; clone_size: .; v_call: TRBV27; j_call: TRBJ1-4; cdr3_aa: CASSFGPLGNYDNEKLFF; cdr3_nt: TGTGCCAGCAGTTTCGGACCCCTCGGGAACTATGATAATGAAAAACTGTTTTTT
d_call: .; clone_size: .; v_call: TRBV12-5; j_call: TRBJ2-2; cdr3_aa: CASGLVQGGTGELFF; cdr3_nt: TGTGCTAGTGGTTTGGTACAGGGGGGGACCGGGGAGCTGTTTTTT
d_call: .; clone_size: .; v_call: TRBV7-9; j_call: TRBJ2-1; cdr3_aa: CASSPLRSSSYNEQFF; cdr3_nt: TGTGCCAGCAGCCCCCTTCGGTCTAGCTCCTACAATGAGCAGTTCTTC
d_call: TRBD2; clone_size: .; v_call: TRBV19; j_call: TRBJ2-5; cdr3_aa: CASSPGLAGGWETQYF; cdr3_nt: TGTGCCAGTAGTCCCGGACTAGCGGGAGGGTGGGAGACCCAGTACTTC
d_call: .; clone_size: once; v_call: TRBV5-1; j_call: TRBJ2-5; cdr3_aa: CASSTTNRDQETQYF; cdr3_nt: TGCGCCAGCAGCACCACAAACAGGGACCAAGAGACCCAGTACTTC
d_call: .; clone_size: .; v_call: TRBV2; j_call: TRBJ2-2; cdr3_aa: CASSENRDTGELFF; cdr3_nt: TGTGCCAGCAGTGAAAACCGGGACACCGGGGAGCTGTTTTTT